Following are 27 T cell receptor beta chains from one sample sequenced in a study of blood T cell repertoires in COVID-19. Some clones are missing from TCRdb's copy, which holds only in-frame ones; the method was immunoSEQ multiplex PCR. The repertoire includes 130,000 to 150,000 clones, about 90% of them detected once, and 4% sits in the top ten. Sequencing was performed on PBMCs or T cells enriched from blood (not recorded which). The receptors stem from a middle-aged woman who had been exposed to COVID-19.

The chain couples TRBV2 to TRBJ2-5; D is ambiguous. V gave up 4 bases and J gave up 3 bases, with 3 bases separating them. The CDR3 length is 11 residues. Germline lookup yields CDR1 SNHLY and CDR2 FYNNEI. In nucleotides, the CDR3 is TGTGCCAGCAGTGTTAAAGAGACCCAGTACTTC. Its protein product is CASSVKETQYF.

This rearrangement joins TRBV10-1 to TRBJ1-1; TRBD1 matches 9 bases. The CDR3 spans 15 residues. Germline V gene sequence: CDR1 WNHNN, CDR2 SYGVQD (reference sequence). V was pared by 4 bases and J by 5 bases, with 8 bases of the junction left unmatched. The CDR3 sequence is CASSAGQGSGTEAFF. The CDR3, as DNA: TGCGCCAGCAGTGCCGGACAGGGGTCGGGAACTGAAGCTTTCTTT.

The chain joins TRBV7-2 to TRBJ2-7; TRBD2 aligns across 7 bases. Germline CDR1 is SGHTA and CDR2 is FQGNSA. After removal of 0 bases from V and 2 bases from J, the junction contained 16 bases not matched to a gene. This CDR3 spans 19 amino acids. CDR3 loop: CASSLAGPISVGGTYEQYF. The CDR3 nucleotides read TGTGCCAGCAGCTTAGCGGGCCCAATCAGTGTGGGAGGGACCTACGAGCAGTACTTC.

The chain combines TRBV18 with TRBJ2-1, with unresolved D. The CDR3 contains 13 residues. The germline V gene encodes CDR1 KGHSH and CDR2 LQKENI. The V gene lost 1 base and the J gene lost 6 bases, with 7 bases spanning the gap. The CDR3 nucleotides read TGTGCCAGCTCACCACTTCTGGCCAATGAGCAGTTCTTC. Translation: CASSPLLANEQFF. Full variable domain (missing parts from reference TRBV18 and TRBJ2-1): NAGVMQNPRHLVRRRGQEARLRCSPMKGHSHVYWYRQLPEEGLKFMVYLQKENIIDESGMPKERFSAEFPKEGPSILRIQQVVRGDSAAYFCASSPLLANEQFFGPGTRLTVL.

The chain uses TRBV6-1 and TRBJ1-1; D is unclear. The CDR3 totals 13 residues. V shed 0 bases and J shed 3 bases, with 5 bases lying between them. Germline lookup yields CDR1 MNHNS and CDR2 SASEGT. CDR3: CASSEARYTEAFF. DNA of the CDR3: TGTGCCAGCAGTGAAGCGAGGTACACTGAAGCTTTCTTT.

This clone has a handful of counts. The chain's CDR3 is CAISKQGDPMAFF. CDR3 DNA sequence: TGTGCCATCAGCAAACAGGGGGACCCAATGGCTTTCTTT. J is TRBJ1-1 and V is TRBV10-3; 8 bases fit TRBD1. This CDR3 spans 13 amino acids. Germline V CDR1 and CDR2: ENHRY, SYGVKD. J gave up 11 bases and V 6 bases, and 11 bases lay outside the gene matches.

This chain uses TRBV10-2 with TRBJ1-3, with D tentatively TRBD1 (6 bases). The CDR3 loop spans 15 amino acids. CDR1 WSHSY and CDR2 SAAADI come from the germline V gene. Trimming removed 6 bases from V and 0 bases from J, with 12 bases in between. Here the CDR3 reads CASSSGHPSGNTIYF. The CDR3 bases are TGCGCCAGCAGCTCGGGACACCCCTCTGGAAACACCATATATTTT.

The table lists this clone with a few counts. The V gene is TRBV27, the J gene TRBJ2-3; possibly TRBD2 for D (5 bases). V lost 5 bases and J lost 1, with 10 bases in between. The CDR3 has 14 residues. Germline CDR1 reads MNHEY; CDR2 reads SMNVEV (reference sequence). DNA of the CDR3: TGTGCCAGCAGTCGAGCGGAGCGCACAGATACGCAGTATTTT. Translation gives CASSRAERTDTQYF.

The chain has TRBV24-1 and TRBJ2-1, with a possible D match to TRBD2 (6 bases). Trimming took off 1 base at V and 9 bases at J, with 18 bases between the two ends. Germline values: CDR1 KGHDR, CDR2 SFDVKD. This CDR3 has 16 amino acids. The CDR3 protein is CATSDFKEGSRGEQFF. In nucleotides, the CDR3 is TGTGCCACCAGTGATTTTAAGGAGGGAAGTCGGGGTGAGCAGTTCTTC.

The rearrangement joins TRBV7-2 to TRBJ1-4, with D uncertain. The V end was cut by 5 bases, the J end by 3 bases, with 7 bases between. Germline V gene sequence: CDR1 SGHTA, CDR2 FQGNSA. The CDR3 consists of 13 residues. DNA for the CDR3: TGTGCCAGCAGCAACCCAGCTAATGAAAAACTGTTTTTT. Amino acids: CASSNPANEKLFF.

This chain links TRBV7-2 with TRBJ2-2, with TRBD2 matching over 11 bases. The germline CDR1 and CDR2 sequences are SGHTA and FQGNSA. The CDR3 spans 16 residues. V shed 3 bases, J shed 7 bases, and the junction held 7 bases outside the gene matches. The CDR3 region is CASSLALAGVDGELFF. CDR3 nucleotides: TGTGCCAGCAGCTTGGCACTAGCGGGAGTAGACGGGGAGCTGTTTTTT.

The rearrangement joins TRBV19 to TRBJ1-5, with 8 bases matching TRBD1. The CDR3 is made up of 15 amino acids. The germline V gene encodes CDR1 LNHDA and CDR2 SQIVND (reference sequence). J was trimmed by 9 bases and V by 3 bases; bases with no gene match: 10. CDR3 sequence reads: CASSIGGTGLGPQHF. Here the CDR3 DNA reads TGTGCCAGTAGTATTGGCGGGACAGGTTTGGGGCCCCAGCATTTT.

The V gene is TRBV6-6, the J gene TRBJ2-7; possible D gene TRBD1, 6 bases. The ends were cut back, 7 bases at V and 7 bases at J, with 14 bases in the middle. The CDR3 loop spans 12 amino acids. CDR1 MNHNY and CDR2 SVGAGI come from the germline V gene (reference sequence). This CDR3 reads CASNNQGREQYF. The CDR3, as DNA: TGTGCCAGCAACAATCAGGGGAGAGAGCAGTACTTC.

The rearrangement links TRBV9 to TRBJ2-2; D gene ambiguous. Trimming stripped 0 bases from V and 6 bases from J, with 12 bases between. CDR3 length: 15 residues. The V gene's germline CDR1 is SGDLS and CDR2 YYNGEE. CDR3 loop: CASSVEGLSAGELFF. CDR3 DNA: TGTGCCAGCAGCGTAGAAGGATTGAGCGCCGGGGAGCTGTTTTTT.

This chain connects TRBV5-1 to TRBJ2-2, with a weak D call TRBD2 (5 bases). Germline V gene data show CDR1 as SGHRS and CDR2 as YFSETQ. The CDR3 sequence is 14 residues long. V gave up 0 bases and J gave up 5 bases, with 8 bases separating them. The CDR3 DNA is TGCGCCAGCAGCTTGGCCGAGGGTACCGGGGAGCTGTTTTTT. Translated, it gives CASSLAEGTGELFF.

The CDR3 spells CSIGTGSKNIQYF. CDR3 coding DNA: TGCAGCATCGGGACAGGGTCCAAAAACATTCAGTACTTC. J is TRBJ2-4 and V is TRBV29-1; 9 bases fit TRBD1. Germline lookup yields CDR1 SQVTM and CDR2 ANQGSEA. Unmatched junction bases numbered 4, after V lost 8 bases and J lost 2 bases. The CDR3 spans 13 residues.

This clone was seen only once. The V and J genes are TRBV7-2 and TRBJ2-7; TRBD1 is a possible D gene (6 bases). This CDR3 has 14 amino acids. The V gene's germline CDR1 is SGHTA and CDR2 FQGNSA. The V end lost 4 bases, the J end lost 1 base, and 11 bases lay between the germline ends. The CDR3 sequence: CASSSRQDSYEQYF. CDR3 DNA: TGTGCCAGCAGCTCCCGACAGGATTCCTACGAGCAGTACTTC.

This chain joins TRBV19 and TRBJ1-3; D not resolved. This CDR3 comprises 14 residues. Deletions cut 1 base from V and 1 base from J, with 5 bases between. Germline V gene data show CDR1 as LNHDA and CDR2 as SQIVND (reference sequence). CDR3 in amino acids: CASSIGGSGNTIYF. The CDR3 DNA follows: TGTGCCAGTAGTATAGGAGGATCTGGAAACACCATATATTTT.

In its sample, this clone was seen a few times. The CDR3 region has the DNA TGTGCCAGCAGCTACTGGACAGGGGGCAAGTATGGCTACACCTTC. This codes for CASSYWTGGKYGYTF. V and J are TRBV7-8 and TRBJ1-2; TRBD1 matches at 11 bases. J lost 5 bases, V lost 4 bases, and 6 bases had no gene match. CDR3 size: 15 residues. Germline V gene lookup returns CDR1 SGHVS and CDR2 FQNEAQ.

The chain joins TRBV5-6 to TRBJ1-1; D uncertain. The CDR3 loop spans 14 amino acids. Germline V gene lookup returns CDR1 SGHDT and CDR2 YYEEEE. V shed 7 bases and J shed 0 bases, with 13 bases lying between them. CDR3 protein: CASFRGGMNTEAFF. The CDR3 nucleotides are TGTGCCAGCTTCCGGGGAGGCATGAACACTGAAGCTTTCTTT.

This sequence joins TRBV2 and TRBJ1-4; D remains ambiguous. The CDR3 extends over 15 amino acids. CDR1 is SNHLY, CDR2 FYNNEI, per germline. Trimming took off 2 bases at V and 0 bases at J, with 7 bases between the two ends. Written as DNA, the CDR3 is TGTGCCAGCAGTGAACGTCAGACAACTAATGAAAAACTGTTTTTT. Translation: CASSERQTTNEKLFF.

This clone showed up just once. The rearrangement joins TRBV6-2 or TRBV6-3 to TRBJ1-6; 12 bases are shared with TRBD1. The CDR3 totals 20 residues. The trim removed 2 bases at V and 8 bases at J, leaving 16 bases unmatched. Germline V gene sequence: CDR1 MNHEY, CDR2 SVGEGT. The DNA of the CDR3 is TGTGCCAGCAGTTACAGGATCGGGACAGGGGGCGCCAGGGGTCATTCACCCCTCCACTTT. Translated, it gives CASSYRIGTGGARGHSPLHF.

The CDR3 loop reads CSVVSRGTEAFF. The CDR3 nucleotides are TGCAGCGTTGTTTCCAGGGGAACAGAAGCTTTCTTT. The J gene is TRBJ1-1, the V gene TRBV29-1; possible D gene TRBD1, 6 bases. V lost 4 bases and J lost 8, with 14 bases in between. This CDR3 has 12 amino acids. Looked up from germline, CDR1 is SQVTM and CDR2 is ANQGSEA.

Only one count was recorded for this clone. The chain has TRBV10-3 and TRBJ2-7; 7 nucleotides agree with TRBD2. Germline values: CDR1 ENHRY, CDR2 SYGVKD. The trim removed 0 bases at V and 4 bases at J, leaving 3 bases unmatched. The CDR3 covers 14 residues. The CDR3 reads CAISESGGGYEQYF. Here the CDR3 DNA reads TGTGCCATCAGTGAGTCGGGCGGGGGATACGAGCAGTACTTC.

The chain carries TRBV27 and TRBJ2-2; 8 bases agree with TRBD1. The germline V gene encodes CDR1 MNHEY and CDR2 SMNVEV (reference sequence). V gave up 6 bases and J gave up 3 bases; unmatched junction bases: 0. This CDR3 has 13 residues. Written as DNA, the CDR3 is TGTGCCAGCAGGGGACAGGACACCGGGGAGCTGTTTTTT. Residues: CASRGQDTGELFF.

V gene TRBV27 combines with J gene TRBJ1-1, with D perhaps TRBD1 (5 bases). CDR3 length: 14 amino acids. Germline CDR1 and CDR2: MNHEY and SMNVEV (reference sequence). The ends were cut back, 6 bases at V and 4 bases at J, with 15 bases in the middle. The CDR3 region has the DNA TGTGCCAGCAGAGAGCCAGGGCAAAGCACTGAAGCTTTCTTT. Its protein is CASREPGQSTEAFF.

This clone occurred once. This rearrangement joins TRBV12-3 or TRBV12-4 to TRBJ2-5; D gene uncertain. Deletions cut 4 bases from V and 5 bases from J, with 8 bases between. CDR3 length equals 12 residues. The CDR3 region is CASSYERETQYF. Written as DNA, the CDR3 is TGTGCCAGCAGTTACGAGAGGGAGACCCAGTACTTC.